This is a list of T cell receptor beta chains from one sample in a study of blood T cell repertoires in COVID-19. Sequenced by immunoSEQ multiplex PCR; TCRdb stores in-frame clones only, minus some. The sample records tens of thousands of clones, about four fifths being singletons. Sample: peripheral blood. All receptors derive from a man in his fifties or sixties with COVID-19, enrolled during active disease. CDR3s include the opening cysteine and the closing phenylalanine or tryptophan. D genes are given only for firm matches. Rows give clone size only sometimes, using once, few, many, or a class for an expanded clone.

abundance	d_gene	v_gene	j_gene	CDR3aa	CDR3nt
few	-	TRBV27	TRBJ2-2	CASSFLRGIDTGELFF	TGTGCCAGCAGTTTCCTTAGAGGGATAGACACCGGGGAGCTGTTTTTT
-	TRBD1	TRBV5-1	TRBJ2-1	CASSSGQGGSNEQFF	TGCGCCAGCAGCTCGGGACAGGGCGGTAGCAATGAGCAGTTCTTC
-	TRBD1	TRBV27	TRBJ1-1	CASSSRTGGIENTEAFF	TGTGCCAGCAGTTCACGGACAGGGGGCATAGAGAACACTGAAGCTTTCTTT
-	-	TRBV11-2	TRBJ1-1	CASSLGGGNTEAFF	TGTGCCAGCAGCTTAGGAGGGGGAAACACTGAAGCTTTCTTT
-	-	TRBV9	TRBJ1-2	CASSASGRSRGYTF	TGTGCCAGCAGCGCCAGCGGACGGAGCCGCGGCTACACCTTC
-	TRBD1	TRBV11-2	TRBJ1-1	CASSPGQGAATEAFF	TGTGCCAGCAGCCCCGGACAGGGGGCGGCCACTGAAGCTTTCTTT
-	-	TRBV27	TRBJ2-3	CASRITGGHTDTQYF	TGTGCCAGCAGGATCACGGGGGGCCACACAGATACGCAGTATTTT
-	-	TRBV10-3	TRBJ1-3	CAISDLGAANTIYF	TGTGCCATCAGTGATTTGGGGGCTGCGAACACCATATATTTT
-	TRBD1	TRBV5-1	TRBJ2-7	CASSLVETGGYEQYF	TGCGCCAGCAGCTTGGTAGAGACAGGGGGCTACGAGCAGTACTTC
-	TRBD1	TRBV13	TRBJ1-2	CASSLGRSQGANYGYTF	TGTGCCAGCAGCTTAGGCCGATCTCAGGGGGCTAACTATGGCTACACCTTC
-	TRBD2	TRBV3-1/TRBV3-2	TRBJ2-2	CASSQGTSGAVVLFF	TGTGCCAGCAGCCAGGGGACTAGCGGGGCCGTGGTGCTGTTTTTT
-	TRBD2	TRBV11-3	TRBJ2-1	CASSLDAGGVNNEQFF	TGTGCCAGCAGCTTAGATGCGGGGGGTGTCAACAATGAGCAGTTCTTC
-	TRBD1	TRBV11-2	TRBJ1-5	CASSAKTGSGQPQHF	TGTGCCAGCAGCGCCAAGACAGGGTCCGGTCAGCCCCAGCATTTT
-	-	TRBV5-1	TRBJ1-5	CASSLMGTINQPQHF	TGCGCCAGCAGCTTGATGGGGACTATCAATCAGCCCCAGCATTTT
-	-	TRBV19	TRBJ2-6	CASNEAGANVLTF	TGTGCCAGTAACGAGGCTGGGGCCAACGTCCTGACTTTC
-	TRBD1	TRBV9	TRBJ2-4	CASSVEGQDKNIQYF	TGTGCCAGCAGCGTAGAAGGACAGGACAAAAACATTCAGTACTTC
-	-	TRBV30	TRBJ2-7	CAWSDRSEQYF	TGTGCCTGGAGTGATCGTAGCGAGCAGTACTTC